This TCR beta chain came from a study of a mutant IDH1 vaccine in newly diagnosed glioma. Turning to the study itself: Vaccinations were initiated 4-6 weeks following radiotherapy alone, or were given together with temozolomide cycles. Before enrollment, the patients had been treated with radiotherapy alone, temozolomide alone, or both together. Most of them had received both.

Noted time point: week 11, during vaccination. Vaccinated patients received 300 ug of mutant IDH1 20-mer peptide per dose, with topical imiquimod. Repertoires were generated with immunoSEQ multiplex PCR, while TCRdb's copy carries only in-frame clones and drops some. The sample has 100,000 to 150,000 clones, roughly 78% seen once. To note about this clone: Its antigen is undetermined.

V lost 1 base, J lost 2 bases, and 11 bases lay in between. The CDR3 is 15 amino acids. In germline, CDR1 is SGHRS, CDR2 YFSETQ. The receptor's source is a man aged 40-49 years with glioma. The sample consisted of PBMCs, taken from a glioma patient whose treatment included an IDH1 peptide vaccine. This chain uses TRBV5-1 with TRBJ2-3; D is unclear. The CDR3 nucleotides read TGCGCCAGCAGCTTGACTGGCTTTTCCACAGATACGCAGTATTTT. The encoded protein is CASSLTGFSTDTQYF. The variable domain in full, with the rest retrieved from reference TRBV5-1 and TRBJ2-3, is KAGVTQTPRYLIKTRGQQVTLSCSPISGHRSVSWYQQTPGQGLQFLFEYFSETQRNKGNFPGRFSGRQFSNSRSEMNVSTLELGDSALYLCASSLTGFSTDTQYFGPGTRLTVL.